This TCR beta chain is drawn from a study of T cells in Graves' hyperthyroidism and ophthalmopathy. Graves' hyperthyroidism is called stable when ophthalmopathy does not progress within 18 months. The study, taken as a whole, reports: Ophthalmopathy was distinguished from stable hyperthyroidism by 13 V-J signatures. The majority of expanded thyroid clonotypes above 0.001 also appeared in blood.

From germline, CDR1 is GTSNPN and CDR2 SVGIG (reference sequence). The ends were cut back, 5 bases at V and 1 base at J, with 8 bases in the middle. The CDR3 covers 12 residues. This clonotype was seen repeatedly, ten times or more. What it recognizes is unknown. The investigators amplified TCR beta CDR3 regions from RNA transcripts. Carried out on the TCR CDR3, a first-round RT-PCR used the HTBI primer set. Using its own MiXCR run on the multiplex PCR reads, TCRdb lists one record per CDR3 protein. The sample holds almost 600,000 distinct CDR3 sequences, approximately 44% seen once. The sample consisted of peripheral blood or thyroid tissue (not recorded which). This sequence joins TRBV30 and TRBJ2-5; a possible D gene is TRBD1 (5 bases). The TCR originated in a woman aged 18 to 35 with Graves' hyperthyroidism. CDR3 protein: CAWSTVQETQYF. The CDR3 nucleotides are TGTGCCTGGTCGACAGTCCAAGAGACCCAGTACTTC.